These T cell receptor beta chains were read from a single sample in a study of T cell repertoires in cytomegalovirus infection. These TCRs are of unknown antigen specificity. Each CDR3 protein is one row after TCRdb ran MiXCR on the reads. The repertoire holds about 55,000 distinct CDR3 sequences, roughly 20% seen once, with roughly two thirds in the top ten. This specimen consisted of CD8+ T cells from cultured PBMCs, obtained from culture after CMV antigen stimulation. All receptors come from a human donor in good health (CMV status not recorded). Some clones in this sample may be carry-over from other donors' samples. CDR3s include the opening cysteine and the closing phenylalanine or tryptophan. Fields, in order: CDR3 protein, CDR3 DNA, D gene, V gene, J gene, clone size. A D gene is named only where the DNA matches it firmly. Expanded clones get a size class; other rows say once, few or many, or leave the size out.

CDR3 protein: CASSQDPTGVSYYNEQFF; CDR3 DNA: TGTGCCAGCAGCCAAGATCCGACAGGGGTATCATACTACAATGAGCAGTTCTTC; D gene: TRBD1; V gene: TRBV3-1; J gene: TRBJ2-1; clone size: -
CDR3 protein: CASSQVTGGLYGYTF; CDR3 DNA: TGTGCCAGCAGCCAAGTAACAGGGGGCCTCTATGGCTACACCTTC; D gene: TRBD1; V gene: TRBV3-1; J gene: TRBJ1-2; clone size: -
CDR3 protein: CDSSFGQITEAFF; CDR3 DNA: TGTGACAGCAGTTTTGGACAGATCACTGAAGCTTTCTTT; D gene: -; V gene: TRBV6-2/TRBV6-3; J gene: TRBJ1-1; clone size: -
CDR3 protein: CASSFRAREGYEQYF; CDR3 DNA: TGTGCCAGCAGTTTTAGGGCTCGCGAGGGCTACGAGCAGTACTTC; D gene: -; V gene: TRBV2; J gene: TRBJ2-7; clone size: few
CDR3 protein: CASSPRRGVTDTQYF; CDR3 DNA: TGTGCCAGCAGCCCCCGGCGGGGCGTCACAGATACGCAGTATTTT; D gene: -; V gene: TRBV7-2; J gene: TRBJ2-3; clone size: -
CDR3 protein: CASYLSSGNTIYF; CDR3 DNA: TGTGCCAGCTATTTGAGCTCTGGAAACACCATATATTTT; D gene: -; V gene: TRBV7-2; J gene: TRBJ1-3; clone size: few
CDR3 protein: CASSLRAGLAGGGTYNEQFF; CDR3 DNA: TGTGCCAGCAGCCTCAGGGCGGGACTAGCGGGAGGGGGGACCTACAATGAGCAGTTCTTC; D gene: TRBD2; V gene: TRBV7-6; J gene: TRBJ2-1; clone size: -
CDR3 protein: CASSFVGANEKLFF; CDR3 DNA: TGTGCCAGCAGCTTCGTCGGGGCTAATGAAAAACTGTTTTTT; D gene: -; V gene: TRBV7-8; J gene: TRBJ1-4; clone size: few
CDR3 protein: CATTLAGATGDTQYF; CDR3 DNA: TGTGCCACCACCTTAGCGGGGGCCACGGGCGATACGCAGTATTTT; D gene: TRBD2; V gene: TRBV6-1; J gene: TRBJ2-3; clone size: few
CDR3 protein: CASSPRGSGVLDTQYF; CDR3 DNA: TGTGCCAGCAGTCCCCGGGGTAGCGGGGTATTAGATACGCAGTATTTT; D gene: TRBD2; V gene: TRBV12-3/TRBV12-4; J gene: TRBJ2-3; clone size: -
CDR3 protein: CASSWDANYEQYF; CDR3 DNA: TGTGCCAGTAGTTGGGACGCTAACTACGAGCAGTACTTC; D gene: -; V gene: TRBV19; J gene: TRBJ2-7; clone size: once